This TCR beta chain comes out of a study of shared clonotypes between healthy human individuals. Details on this clone: A read error is the likely source, as a far larger clone sits one nucleotide away. The sample has other DNA sequences that encode this CDR3 too.

In the study's own analysis: Junction-only sequences produced by ImmunoSEQ had no quality scores, so filtering differed. TCRdb's table, derived via immunoSEQ multiplex PCR, lists solely in-frame clones and lacks some. For V, J and clone size, that table is used; D and trimming come from the DNA. Counted here are 530,000 or so clones, about 80% occurring once; the ten biggest clones make up around 12%. CDR3 size: 13 residues. Germline V gives CDR1 SQVTM, CDR2 ANQGSEA. V gene TRBV29-1 combines with J gene TRBJ1-1, with D perhaps TRBD1 (6 bases). This sequence was found in a woman in her forties in good health. Some clones in this sample may be carry-over from other donors' samples. Material for sequencing was PBMCs. CDR3 sequence (DNA): TGCAGCGCTTACCGGGACAAGGATGCTGAGGCTTTCTTT. Protein product: CSAYRDKDAEAFF.